The 18 T cell receptor beta chains below all came from one sample that was sequenced in a study of CD8 T cells in Susac syndrome. Random hexamers served to reverse transcribe about 0.45 to 1 ug RNA. One entry per CDR3 protein, called by TCRdb with MiXCR from the immunoSEQ multiplex PCR reads. This table has some 220,000 distinct CDR3 sequences, about 95% appearing once. The sample consisted of CD4+ T cells from PBMCs. Receptors originate from a human donor with multiple sclerosis.

The chain carries TRBV6-6 and TRBJ1-1, with D perhaps matching TRBD1 (5 bases). Germline V gene data show CDR1 as MNHNY and CDR2 as SVGAGI (reference sequence). V was trimmed by 2 bases and J by 5 bases, leaving 9 bases between them. CDR3 length equals 13 residues. CDR3 in amino acids: CASSYEGMTEAFF. The CDR3 nucleotides read TGTGCCAGCAGTTACGAGGGGATGACTGAAGCTTTCTTT.

The V gene is TRBV29-1, the J gene TRBJ2-3, with 8 nucleotides matching TRBD1. Per the germline V gene, CDR1 is SQVTM and CDR2 is ANQGSEA. This CDR3 contains 18 residues. Trimming at V came to 7 bases and at J to 4 bases, leaving 22 bases not matched to a gene. CDR3 loop: CSGLDRGRRGRHPDTQYF. CDR3 coding DNA: TGCAGCGGCCTCGACAGGGGAAGGCGTGGACGACACCCAGATACGCAGTATTTT.

The rearrangement uses TRBV27 and TRBJ1-3; D ambiguous. V was trimmed by 1 base and J by 0 bases, leaving 10 bases between them. The CDR3 totals 16 residues. The germline gives CDR1 MNHEY, CDR2 SMNVEV (reference sequence). The CDR3 DNA sequence: TGTGCCAGCAGTTTATTTGGGCCGCGCTCTGGAAACACCATATATTTT. This encodes CASSLFGPRSGNTIYF.

This chain uses TRBV28 with TRBJ2-1; no definite D call. This CDR3 has 12 amino acids. Germline CDR1 is MDHEN and CDR2 is SYDVKM. Trimming removed 4 bases from V and 9 bases from J, with 10 bases in between. The CDR3 DNA reads as TGTGCCAGCAGTTCCACGAGGACTGAGCAGTTCTTC. Its translation is CASSSTRTEQFF.

DNA of the CDR3: TGTGCCAGCAGCCAAGGAGGGGGGCGGCGGGAGCAGTTCTTC. Translated: CASSQGGGRREQFF. The chain has TRBV3-1 and TRBJ2-1; D assignment may be TRBD1 or TRBD2 (6 bases each). The CDR3 totals 14 residues. V lost 1 base and J lost 10, with 14 bases in between. Germline V gives CDR1 LGHDT, CDR2 YNNKEL (reference sequence).

V and J are TRBV2 and TRBJ1-2; 10 nucleotides align to TRBD1. The CDR3 length is 15 residues. V lost 9 bases to trimming and J lost 1 base; unmatched junction nucleotides: 8. The germline V gene encodes CDR1 SNHLY and CDR2 FYNNEI. The CDR3 spells CARGHRDRGNYGYTF. The CDR3 coding sequence is TGTGCCAGAGGGCACCGGGACAGGGGTAACTATGGCTACACCTTC.

This rearrangement joins TRBV2 to TRBJ2-4; D is undetermined. Between the trimmed V and J ends, which lost 2 bases and 0 bases, there was a span of 8 bases. The CDR3 runs to 15 residues. Germline CDR1 is SNHLY and CDR2 is FYNNEI. CDR3 in amino acids: CASSELILAKNIQYF. The CDR3 nucleotides are TGTGCCAGCAGTGAACTCATCCTAGCCAAAAACATTCAGTACTTC.

Only one count was recorded for this clonotype. V usage is TRBV20-1 and J usage is TRBJ2-3, with D maybe TRBD2 (7 bases). V lost 5 bases, J lost 2 bases, and 17 bases lay in between. The germline gives CDR1 DFQATT, CDR2 SNEGSKA (reference sequence). The CDR3 runs 15 residues. CDR3 sequence: CSAGVAGATTDTQYF. The CDR3 DNA reads TGCAGTGCTGGAGTGGCGGGGGCTACCACAGATACGCAGTATTTT.

This rearrangement joins TRBV5-1 to TRBJ2-7; 7 bases are a match to TRBD2. Trimming removed 0 bases from V and 3 bases from J; junction bases left unmatched: 6. Germline CDR1 SGHRS, CDR2 YFSETQ. CDR3 length: 15 amino acids. This CDR3 reads CASSLVAGEGYEQYF. DNA of the CDR3: TGCGCCAGCAGCTTGGTCGCGGGAGAAGGCTACGAGCAGTACTTC. The complete variable domain, with remaining parts taken from reference TRBV5-1 and TRBJ2-7, reads KAGVTQTPRYLIKTRGQQVTLSCSPISGHRSVSWYQQTPGQGLQFLFEYFSETQRNKGNFPGRFSGRQFSNSRSEMNVSTLELGDSALYLCASSLVAGEGYEQYFGPGTRLTVT.

This chain links TRBV29-1 with TRBJ2-1; D uncertain. Trimming took off 4 bases at V and 6 bases at J, with 10 bases between the two ends. This CDR3 region has 12 residues. Germline CDR1 SQVTM, CDR2 ANQGSEA. The CDR3 sequence: CSVGHFRNEQFF. The CDR3 DNA reads as TGCAGCGTTGGGCACTTTCGCAATGAGCAGTTCTTC.

The CDR3 coding sequence is TGTGCCTGGAGTAAGAACAGGGTGCGAGGGAATGAGCAGTTCTTC. Amino acid sequence: CAWSKNRVRGNEQFF. This chain joins TRBV30 and TRBJ2-1, with D maybe TRBD1 (6 bases). V lost 2 bases and J 7 bases, leaving 18 bases between the germline ends. The CDR3 sequence is 15 residues long. Per germline, CDR1 GTSNPN and CDR2 SVGIG (reference sequence).

The rearrangement joins TRBV20-1 to TRBJ2-1; 9 nucleotides align to TRBD1. Germline V gene sequence: CDR1 DFQATT, CDR2 SNEGSKA (reference sequence). The V gene end was trimmed by 0 bases and the J gene end by 9 bases; junction bases not matched to a gene: 6. This CDR3 has 14 residues. Here the CDR3 reads CSARDRGQGSEQFF. CDR3 DNA: TGCAGTGCTAGAGATCGGGGACAGGGTTCTGAGCAGTTCTTC.

The chain uses TRBV18 and TRBJ1-1, with a weak D call TRBD1 (5 bases). The CDR3 is 16 residues long. Germline V gene sequence: CDR1 KGHSH, CDR2 LQKENI. Trimming shortened V by 5 bases and J by 3 bases, and 19 bases separated the two germline ends. CDR3 DNA sequence: TGTGCCAGCTCATCACGCCCGGGACGGCGGGACACTGAAGCTTTCTTT. It specifies CASSSRPGRRDTEAFF.

The chain joins TRBV7-6 to TRBJ1-5; 7 nucleotides align to TRBD1. The V gene end was trimmed by 4 bases and the J gene end by 1 base; junction bases not matched to a gene: 7. Germline CDR1 SGHVS, CDR2 FNYEAQ. The CDR3 runs to 16 residues. CDR3 sequence: CASSSRTGWSNQPQHF. The CDR3, as DNA: TGTGCCAGCAGCTCCCGGACAGGATGGAGCAATCAGCCCCAGCATTTT.

The rearrangement joins TRBV7-9 to TRBJ1-2; D unresolved. The V gene's germline CDR1 is SEHNR and CDR2 FQNEAQ (reference sequence). V was shortened by 4 bases and J by 8 bases, with 5 bases between the two germline ends. This CDR3 is 10 amino acids long. DNA for the CDR3: TGTGCCAGCAGCTCTTGGGGCTACACCTTC. This encodes CASSSWGYTF.

The CDR3 loop is CASSGESAGELFF. The CDR3 DNA is TGTGCCAGCAGCGGGGAGTCAGCCGGGGAGCTGTTTTTT. The chain employs TRBV27 and TRBJ2-2, with TRBD2 as a possible D gene (5 bases). V was cut by 6 bases and J by 6 bases, with 11 bases left in between. Per the germline V gene, CDR1 is MNHEY and CDR2 is SMNVEV (reference sequence). CDR3 length: 13 residues.

The CDR3 region is CSALGAGRGNTEAFF. The CDR3 DNA reads TGCAGTGCCCTTGGGGCAGGGCGAGGGAACACTGAAGCTTTCTTT. The chain joins TRBV20-1 to TRBJ1-1; D is perhaps TRBD1 (5 bases). This CDR3 has 15 residues. Germline assignment: CDR1 DFQATT and CDR2 SNEGSKA (reference sequence). V was trimmed by 6 bases and J by 1 base, leaving 18 bases between them.

The chain recombines TRBV7-3 with TRBJ2-7; D is uncertain. This CDR3 is built from 12 residues. V lost 1 base and J lost 4, with 5 bases in between. Germline V gene data show CDR1 as SGHTA and CDR2 as FQGTGA. In DNA form, the CDR3 reads TGTGCCAGCAGCTTAAACGGGTACGAGCAGTACTTC. Its protein product is CASSLNGYEQYF.